Below are 22 T cell receptor beta chains sequenced from a single sample in a study of blood T cell repertoires in COVID-19. Data came from immunoSEQ multiplex PCR; TCRdb stores just in-frame clones and leaves some out. The top ten clones hold 2.5% to 3.5% of a sample with roughly 200,000 clones, around 80% of them seen once. What was sequenced was peripheral blood. Every receptor here comes from an elderly woman with active or convalescent COVID-19.

The gene calls are TRBV7-6 and TRBJ2-2; D perhaps matches TRBD1 (6 bases). CDR1 SGHVS and CDR2 FNYEAQ come from the germline V gene. Between the trimmed V and J ends, which lost 2 bases and 6 bases, there was a span of 16 bases. The CDR3 loop spans 16 amino acids. CDR3 DNA: TGTGCCAGCAGCTTACTTGGGGGCCTGGGGGCCGGGGAGCTGTTTTTT. This encodes CASSLLGGLGAGELFF.

The J gene is TRBJ2-2, the V gene TRBV3-1 (or the pseudogene TRBV3-2), with D hard to call. The V end was cut by 2 bases, the J end by 6 bases, with 7 bases between. Germline CDR1 LGHDT, CDR2 YNNKEL (reference sequence). The CDR3 length is 13 residues. The CDR3 protein is CASSQIVSGELFF. For the CDR3, the DNA is TGTGCCAGCAGCCAAATCGTATCCGGGGAGCTGTTTTTT.

This clone was seen more than once but under ten times. The rearrangement joins TRBV19 to TRBJ2-1, with a tentative D call TRBD2 (6 bases). The CDR3 sequence is 15 residues long. CDR1 LNHDA and CDR2 SQIVND come from the germline V gene (reference sequence). The V and J ends lost 1 base and 4 bases respectively, with 11 bases between them. The CDR3 nucleotides are TGTGCCAGTAGTATAGGGGGGGTTTTGTACAATGAGCAGTTCTTC. It encodes CASSIGGVLYNEQFF.

This clone was seen once. The chain has TRBV6-1 and TRBJ2-5; TRBD2 matches at 9 bases. Germline V gene lookup returns CDR1 MNHNS and CDR2 SASEGT. The J segment lost 2 bases and the V segment lost 4 bases, leaving 8 bases of the junction unmatched. The CDR3 is 16 amino acids. CDR3 nucleotide sequence: TGTGCCAGCAGTGGGAGCGGGGGGCATACTCAAGAGACCCAGTACTTC. Residues: CASSGSGGHTQETQYF.

The chain carries TRBV7-9 and TRBJ2-2; D may be TRBD2 (6 bases). This CDR3 spans 15 amino acids. Trimming stripped 5 bases from V and 1 base from J, with 11 bases between. In germline, CDR1 is SEHNR, CDR2 FQNEAQ (reference sequence). CDR3 region: CASSRGLLNTGELFF. The CDR3 coding sequence is TGTGCCAGCAGCCGGGGACTGCTGAACACCGGGGAGCTGTTTTTT.

V is TRBV10-2 and J is TRBJ1-2; 8 positions match TRBD1. Germline V CDR1 and CDR2: WSHSY, SAAADI. The CDR3 contains 16 residues. With 4 bases clipped from V and 1 base from J, the junction kept 8 bases outside the gene matches. Here the CDR3 reads CASSGEGQDNNYGYTF. The CDR3 nucleotides read TGCGCCAGCAGTGGGGAGGGACAGGATAATAACTATGGCTACACCTTC.

The V gene is TRBV3-1 (or the pseudogene TRBV3-2), the J gene TRBJ2-3, with a weak D call TRBD2 (6 bases). Trimming took off 0 bases at V and 1 base at J, with 11 bases between the two ends. This CDR3 spans 16 amino acids. CDR1 and CDR2 (germline): LGHDT, YNNKEL (reference sequence). The CDR3 DNA reads TGTGCCAGCAGCCAAGACGGTGGCGGGGGCACAGATACGCAGTATTTT. It yields the protein CASSQDGGGGTDTQYF.

This rearrangement joins TRBV10-2 to TRBJ2-1, with a possible D match to TRBD2 (5 bases). V dropped 0 bases and J dropped 8 bases, with 11 bases sitting between them. The germline gives CDR1 WSHSY, CDR2 SAAADI. The CDR3 sequence is 14 residues long. The CDR3 nucleotides read TGCGCCAGCAGTGAGTCGGCGGGTATTGATGAGCAGTTCTTC. Translating gives CASSESAGIDEQFF.

This clone has just one count. The chain employs TRBV2 and TRBJ2-7, with 7 bases that match TRBD1. Trimming cost V 5 bases and J 0 bases; bases outside gene matches: 4. Germline V gene sequence: CDR1 SNHLY, CDR2 FYNNEI. This CDR3 has 14 residues. CDR3 coding DNA: TGTGCCAGCAGTTCCGGGACAGACTCCTACGAGCAGTACTTC. Translated, it gives CASSSGTDSYEQYF.

The V gene is TRBV6-6, the J gene TRBJ2-1, with 8 bases fitting TRBD2. J gave up 6 bases and V 5 bases, and 9 bases lay outside the gene matches. The germline V gene encodes CDR1 MNHNY and CDR2 SVGAGI (reference sequence). This CDR3 region has 15 residues. The CDR3 loop reads CASSPGGGIGNEQFF. The CDR3 DNA reads TGTGCCAGCAGTCCCGGCGGGGGGATAGGCAATGAGCAGTTCTTC.

The genes are TRBV28 and TRBJ2-3; a possible D gene is TRBD2 (6 bases). V gave up 5 bases and J gave up 4 bases, with 22 bases separating them. There are 17 residues in the CDR3. CDR1 and CDR2 from the germline V gene are MDHEN and SYDVKM. CDR3: CASSDPRAGRRADTQYF. CDR3 bases: TGTGCCAGCAGTGACCCGCGCGCAGGACGGAGGGCAGATACGCAGTATTTT.

The CDR3 DNA is TGCGCCAGCAGCTTGGTTGGCGGGGACAGGAACACCGGGGAGCTGTTTTTT. As protein: CASSLVGGDRNTGELFF. V is TRBV5-1 and J is TRBJ2-2, with TRBD1 as a possible D gene (7 bases). The CDR3 totals 17 residues. Germline CDR1 is SGHRS and CDR2 is YFSETQ. Trimming cost V 0 bases and J 1 base, with 13 bases left between them.

The chain carries TRBV9 and TRBJ2-5; TRBD2 aligns across 9 bases. Per the germline V gene, CDR1 is SGDLS and CDR2 is YYNGEE. Trimming at V came to 0 bases and at J to 2 bases, leaving 5 bases not matched to a gene. The CDR3 runs 16 residues. The CDR3 DNA is TGTGCCAGCAGCGTAGCAGCTAGCGGGGTACAAGAGACCCAGTACTTC. Its translation is CASSVAASGVQETQYF.

The chain combines TRBV4-3 with TRBJ2-5; 8 bases match TRBD1. This CDR3 contains 16 residues. The junction had 7 bases not matched to a gene; V was cut back by 1 base and J by 3 bases. Germline V gives CDR1 LGHNA, CDR2 YSLEER. CDR3 sequence (DNA): TGCGCCAGCAGCCAAGGGATACAGGGGGTGAAAGAGACCCAGTACTTC. It yields the protein CASSQGIQGVKETQYF.

This chain's CDR3 is CASSQTTTGVSYNEQFF. CDR3 in DNA: TGTGCCAGCAGCCAAACCACCACAGGGGTCTCCTACAATGAGCAGTTCTTC. The J gene is TRBJ2-1, the V gene TRBV25-1; TRBD1 matches 7 bases. The germline V gene encodes CDR1 MGHDK and CDR2 SYGVNS. Losses at the gene ends were 6 bases for V and 0 bases for J; bases not matched to a gene: 11. This CDR3 comprises 17 residues. The complete variable domain, with remaining parts taken from reference TRBV25-1 and TRBJ2-1, reads EADIYQTPRYLVIGTGKKITLECSQTMGHDKMYWYQQDPGMELHLIHYSYGVNSTEKGDLSSESTVSRIRTEHFPLTLESARPSHTSQYLCASSQTTTGVSYNEQFFGPGTRLTVL.

V usage is TRBV28 and J usage is TRBJ1-5; TRBD1 matches at 11 bases. Per the germline V gene, CDR1 is MDHEN and CDR2 is SYDVKM. The ends lost 6 bases at V and 7 bases at J; junction bases unmatched: 11. The CDR3 length is 16 residues. The CDR3 here is CASRTNPGQGDQPQHF. CDR3 nucleotide sequence: TGTGCCAGCAGAACCAACCCGGGACAGGGGGACCAGCCCCAGCATTTT.

This chain joins TRBV7-9 and TRBJ1-5; a weak D match, TRBD1 (5 bases). Trimming stripped 6 bases from V and 6 bases from J, with 12 bases between. Germline assignment: CDR1 SEHNR and CDR2 FQNEAQ (reference sequence). This CDR3 spans 13 amino acids. DNA of the CDR3: TGTGCCAGCAGTGGGGAAGGGGTTCAGCCCCAGCATTTT. Translating it yields CASSGEGVQPQHF.

This clone came up a few times. J is TRBJ2-3 and V is TRBV3-1 (or the pseudogene TRBV3-2); weak D call: TRBD1 (5 bases). Germline CDR1 and CDR2: LGHDT and YNNKEL (reference sequence). This CDR3 comprises 15 residues. Deletions cut 3 bases from V and 5 bases from J, with 15 bases between. This chain's CDR3 is CASSQMMAGLDTQYF. CDR3 DNA sequence: TGTGCCAGCAGCCAGATGATGGCAGGGCTAGATACGCAGTATTTT.

This chain uses TRBV24-1 with TRBJ2-7, with 10 bases lining up with TRBD1. The V gene's germline CDR1 is KGHDR and CDR2 SFDVKD. J gave up 1 base and V 4 bases, and 9 bases lay outside the gene matches. CDR3 length: 17 residues. The CDR3 spells CATSDPRRGQGSYEQYF. For the CDR3, the DNA is TGTGCCACCAGTGACCCCCGGAGGGGACAGGGGTCCTACGAGCAGTACTTC.

This chain uses TRBV28 with TRBJ2-7; D unclear. The CDR3 sequence is 13 residues long. The germline CDR1 and CDR2 sequences are MDHEN and SYDVKM. V dropped 5 bases and J dropped 3 bases, with 11 bases sitting between them. The CDR3 is CASSLRAFYEQYF. CDR3 sequence (DNA): TGTGCCAGCAGTCTACGTGCCTTCTACGAGCAGTACTTC.

This clone appeared many times. The chain recombines TRBV10-3 with TRBJ1-3; no clear D gene. Trimming stripped 10 bases from V and 0 bases from J, with 10 bases between. This CDR3 spans 13 amino acids. Looked up from germline, CDR1 is ENHRY and CDR2 is SYGVKD. The CDR3 is CATSGSSGNTIYF. The CDR3 bases are TGTGCCACGTCCGGGAGCTCTGGAAACACCATATATTTT.

This clone has more than one count but fewer than ten. The gene calls are TRBV3-1 (or the pseudogene TRBV3-2) and TRBJ2-2, with a tentative D call TRBD1 (6 bases). The V gene's germline CDR1 is LGHDT and CDR2 YNNKEL (reference sequence). This CDR3 comprises 14 residues. V was shortened by 3 bases and J by 4 bases, with 9 bases between the two germline ends. CDR3 amino acids: CASSQLQGTGELFF. DNA of the CDR3: TGTGCCAGCAGCCAGCTACAGGGCACCGGGGAGCTGTTTTTT.